The source of this T cell receptor beta chain is a study of blood T cell repertoires in COVID-19. Looking at the study overall: Sites in the United States, Italy and Spain provided acute and convalescent COVID-19 samples. The cDNA or gDNA used as material had been derived from T cells, B-cell-depleted T cells, or PBMCs.

The V end lost 2 bases, the J end lost 4 bases, and 18 bases lay between the germline ends. There are 17 residues in the CDR3. Looked up from germline, CDR1 is SGHNT and CDR2 is YYREEE (reference sequence). Clones were sequenced by immunoSEQ multiplex PCR, and TCRdb holds only the in-frame ones, with some missing. The data contain some 490,000 clones, approximately 85% of them seen just once; the ten biggest clones take up about 3.2%. This chain connects TRBV5-4 to TRBJ1-4, with D perhaps matching TRBD1 (5 bases). The source material was peripheral blood. This clonotype was obtained from a human donor in a cohort sampled during active COVID-19. The CDR3 DNA follows: TGTGCCAGCAGCTTTAGATTCCAGGGAGGCGGTAATGAAAAACTGTTTTTT. This codes for CASSFRFQGGGNEKLFF.